This entry lists 15 T cell receptor beta chains sequenced from one sample in a study of cytomegalovirus exposure and HLA in healthy donors. 60 Vbeta and 13 Jbeta primers were used in PCR. TCRdb's copy holds only in-frame clones and misses some; the assay was immunoSEQ multiplex PCR. The profile covers tens of thousands of clones, with more than 75% appearing a single time and more than 5% taken by the ten largest. Sequences were obtained from PBMCs. These receptors all stem from a man aged 25 to 40 in good health and CMV-seropositive.

The V call is TRBV7-3, the J call TRBJ2-1; D perhaps matches TRBD2 (6 bases). Trimming cost V 4 bases and J 8 bases, with 18 bases left between them. Germline V gives CDR1 SGHTA, CDR2 FQGTGA. The CDR3 spans 15 residues. The CDR3 here is CASSSYLGWGDEQFF. The CDR3 nucleotides are TGTGCCAGCAGCTCTTACCTAGGGTGGGGGGATGAGCAGTTCTTC.

This clone was picked up a small number of times. The chain joins TRBV6-4 to TRBJ1-1, with D maybe TRBD1 (5 bases). The CDR3 is made up of 15 amino acids. V was pared by 0 bases and J by 4 bases, with 12 bases between. Per germline, CDR1 MRHNA and CDR2 SNTAGT. Written as DNA, the CDR3 is TGTGCCAGCAGTGACTCGACCCAGGGTCGCACTGAAGCTTTCTTT. Protein: CASSDSTQGRTEAFF.

CDR3 region: CASSKEELQHF. As DNA, the CDR3 is TGTGCCAGTAGTAAAGAGGAGCTCCAGCATTTT. This sequence joins TRBV19 and TRBJ1-5; D gene unclear. This CDR3 region has 11 residues. Germline V gene data show CDR1 as LNHDA and CDR2 as SQIVND (reference sequence). With 4 bases removed from V and 12 bases from J, the gap between germline ends came to 10 bases.

V is TRBV5-1 and J is TRBJ1-1; D not certain. The germline V gene has CDR1 SGHRS and CDR2 YFSETQ. The CDR3 runs to 15 residues. V gave up 2 bases and J gave up 1 base, with 12 bases separating them. The CDR3 reads CASSLVPGTNTEAFF. The CDR3 DNA reads TGCGCCAGCAGCTTAGTCCCGGGAACGAACACTGAAGCTTTCTTT.

This clone has a single count. The chain couples TRBV6-1 to TRBJ1-5, with D tentatively TRBD1 (5 bases). CDR1 and CDR2 from the germline V gene are MNHNS and SASEGT. Trimming shortened V by 3 bases and J by 7 bases, and 13 bases separated the two germline ends. This CDR3 is built from 14 residues. The DNA for the CDR3 is TGTGCCAGCAGTGAGCTTGACAGTGGACAGCCCCAGCATTTT. It translates to CASSELDSGQPQHF.

This chain connects TRBV15 to TRBJ2-1; D is undetermined. V dropped 1 base and J dropped 5 bases, with 9 bases sitting between them. The CDR3 runs 14 residues. The germline CDR1 and CDR2 sequences are LNHNV and YYDKDF (reference sequence). The CDR3 protein is CATSRVVDNNEQFF. As DNA, the CDR3 is TGTGCCACCAGCAGAGTAGTAGATAACAATGAGCAGTTCTTC.

The chain joins TRBV27 to TRBJ1-1; TRBD1 matches 7 bases. The V gene end was trimmed by 2 bases and the J gene end by 0 bases; junction bases not matched to a gene: 3. The CDR3 runs 15 residues. CDR1 MNHEY and CDR2 SMNVEV come from the germline V gene (reference sequence). As DNA, the CDR3 is TGTGCCAGCAGTTTACCCGGGACAGTGAACACTGAAGCTTTCTTT. It is translated as CASSLPGTVNTEAFF.

The V call is TRBV7-8, the J call TRBJ1-4; 7 nucleotides agree with TRBD1. Trimming at V came to 2 bases and at J to 2 bases, leaving 5 bases not matched to a gene. CDR3 length equals 16 residues. Germline V gene sequence: CDR1 SGHVS, CDR2 FQNEAQ. This CDR3 reads CASSLKGGATNEKLFF. CDR3 bases: TGTGCCAGCAGCTTAAAAGGGGGCGCGACTAATGAAAAACTGTTTTTT.

The V and J genes are TRBV5-1 and TRBJ2-7, with D perhaps TRBD2 (6 bases). Trimming pared 0 bases from V and 7 bases from J, leaving 11 bases between. The CDR3 has 13 residues. Germline values: CDR1 SGHRS, CDR2 YFSETQ. The CDR3 coding sequence is TGCGCCAGCAGCTTGGCAATAGCGGCAGAGCAGTACTTC. Residues: CASSLAIAAEQYF. Full variable domain (missing parts from reference TRBV5-1 and TRBJ2-7): KAGVTQTPRYLIKTRGQQVTLSCSPISGHRSVSWYQQTPGQGLQFLFEYFSETQRNKGNFPGRFSGRQFSNSRSEMNVSTLELGDSALYLCASSLAIAAEQYFGPGTRLTVT.

The rearrangement uses TRBV27 and TRBJ1-3; 7 bases map to TRBD1. Per the germline V gene, CDR1 is MNHEY and CDR2 is SMNVEV (reference sequence). The J segment lost 2 bases and the V segment lost 8 bases, leaving 6 bases of the junction unmatched. CDR3 length: 14 residues. The CDR3 nucleotides read TGTGCCAGCGGCCCCCAGGGGGCTGGAAACACCATATATTTT. This codes for CASGPQGAGNTIYF.

The CDR3 region has the DNA TGTGCCAGCAGTGCAACCACAGGGGGCCGCAGCTCCTACAATGAGCAGTTCTTC. Translating gives CASSATTGGRSSYNEQFF. The gene calls are TRBV27 and TRBJ2-1; 9 positions agree with TRBD1. The CDR3 loop spans 18 amino acids. Germline V gives CDR1 MNHEY, CDR2 SMNVEV (reference sequence). Trimming cost V 5 bases and J 0 bases; bases outside gene matches: 11.

This clone was detected only once. The CDR3 DNA reads TGTGCCAGCAGCTTAGGCAGGGCGGTCAATGAGCAGTTCTTC. Encoded protein: CASSLGRAVNEQFF. The chain combines TRBV7-2 with TRBJ2-1; TRBD1 might be the D (5 bases). V lost 1 base and J 6 bases, leaving 10 bases between the germline ends. Germline V gene sequence: CDR1 SGHTA, CDR2 FQGNSA. The length of the CDR3 is 14 residues.

The chain is built from TRBV6-1 and TRBJ2-5; maybe TRBD2 (5 bases). Trimming left V 8 bases short and J 4 bases short, with 20 bases between. The germline CDR1 and CDR2 sequences are MNHNS and SASEGT. This CDR3 has 15 amino acids. CDR3 bases: TGTGCCAGCTCCCGGCTAGCAGCCGTGATAGAGACCCAGTACTTC. This sequence encodes CASSRLAAVIETQYF.

A single count supports this clone. The V and J genes are TRBV30 and TRBJ2-3, with 9 positions matching TRBD1. CDR1 is GTSNPN, CDR2 SVGIG, per germline (reference sequence). Germline trimming cut 2 bases from V and 4 bases from J; bases unmatched to any gene: 1. The CDR3 is made up of 13 amino acids. Here the CDR3 DNA reads TGTGCCTGGAGTTGGACAGGGGCAGATACGCAGTATTTT. This translates into CAWSWTGADTQYF. Full variable domain (missing parts from reference TRBV30 and TRBJ2-3): SQTIHQWPATLVQPVGSPLSLECTVEGTSNPNLYWYRQAAGRGLQLLFYSVGIGQISSEVPQNLSASRPQDRQFILSSKKLLLSDSGFYLCAWSWTGADTQYFGPGTRLTVL.

This clone was counted a few times. This sequence joins TRBV11-2 and TRBJ2-1; no clear D. This CDR3 spans 14 amino acids. V lost 1 base to trimming and J lost 0 bases, with 4 bases between them. Germline lookup yields CDR1 SGHAT and CDR2 FQNNGV. The CDR3 nucleotides read TGTGCCAGCAGCTTAGGCAGCTCCTACAATGAGCAGTTCTTC. This translates into CASSLGSSYNEQFF.